These T cell receptor beta chains were read from a single sample in a study of CD8+ T cells in alopecia areata. Only in-frame clones appear in the TCRdb table, and some are missing; sequencing was by immunoSEQ multiplex PCR. In the table there are about 200,000 clones, 50% to 65% of which are singletons. The specimen was CD4+ T cells sorted from blood, collected at week 0. These receptors all come from a human donor with alopecia areata. Each CDR3 is given without its conserved first and last residue.

J: TRBJ2-3
V: TRBV30
CDR3: AWSVNMLGDTQY

J: TRBJ1-5
V: TRBV19
CDR3: ASSWVLSVQPQH

J: TRBJ1-1
V: TRBV30
CDR3: AWSVQGNTEAF

J: TRBJ1-1
V: TRBV27
CDR3: ASRNFDRHTEAF

J: TRBJ1-2
V: TRBV30
CDR3: AWSVYNYGYT

J: TRBJ2-1
V: TRBV7-6
CDR3: ASSPNMGNEQF

J: TRBJ2-7
V: TRBV7-8
CDR3: ASSLGDSHHEQY

J: TRBJ2-2
V: TRBV10-3
CDR3: AISGREANTGELF

J: TRBJ1-3
V: TRBV2
CDR3: ASTPGTGGNTIY

J: TRBJ2-7
V: TRBV5-5
CDR3: ASSSTHRGIEQY